The rows below give T cell receptor beta chains drawn from one sample of a study of blood T cell repertoires in COVID-19. Clones were read by immunoSEQ multiplex PCR, and TCRdb kept only the in-frame ones, dropping some. The sample includes roughly 240,000 clones, about 80% of them seen just once. Sample: PBMCs or T cells enriched from blood (not recorded which). The receptors here all came from a woman aged 40 to 50 who had been exposed to COVID-19. CDR3s include the opening cysteine and the closing phenylalanine or tryptophan. Fields, in order: clone size, V gene, CDR3 length, J gene, D gene, CDR3 protein, CDR3 DNA. A D gene is named only where the DNA matches it firmly. Rows may omit the clone size; those that give it use once, few, many or a size class.

>few|TRBV6-5|14|TRBJ2-1|-
CASRAVQAYNEQFF
TGTGCCAGCAGGGCGGTCCAAGCCTACAATGAGCAGTTCTTC
>-|TRBV2|13|TRBJ1-4|-
CASSWGVGEKLFF
TGTGCCAGCAGTTGGGGGGTTGGTGAAAAACTGTTTTTT
>-|TRBV19|18|TRBJ1-5|-
CASSPWDGTILSNQPQHF
TGTGCCAGTAGTCCATGGGACGGGACAATTTTAAGCAATCAGCCCCAGCATTTT
>-|TRBV15|16|TRBJ2-5|TRBD2
CATSTLTSGGRETQYF
TGTGCCACCAGCACCCTGACTAGCGGGGGCCGGGAGACCCAGTACTTC
>-|TRBV7-3|14|TRBJ2-3|TRBD2
CASSTAGLTDTQYF
TGTGCCAGCAGCACAGCGGGGCTCACAGATACGCAGTATTTT
>-|TRBV19|14|TRBJ2-7|-
CASSIKDSPYEQYF
TGTGCCAGTAGTATTAAGGACAGCCCCTACGAGCAGTACTTC
>-|TRBV3-1/TRBV3-2|14|TRBJ1-1|-
CASSPKSMNTEAFF
TGTGCCAGCAGCCCCAAGAGCATGAACACTGAAGCTTTCTTT
>-|TRBV18|13|TRBJ2-1|-
CASSPGIYNEQFF
TGTGCCAGCTCACCGGGCATTTACAATGAGCAGTTCTTC
>-|TRBV5-6|13|TRBJ2-6|-
CASSLAGANVLTF
TGTGCCAGCAGCTTGGCGGGGGCCAACGTCCTGACTTTC
>-|TRBV19|15|TRBJ2-2|-
CASSMAGSHTGELFF
TGTGCCAGTAGTATGGCGGGGAGTCACACCGGGGAGCTGTTTTTT
>-|TRBV19|14|TRBJ1-2|TRBD1
CASSLSQGAEGYTF
TGTGCCAGTAGTCTCTCACAGGGGGCTGAGGGCTACACCTTC
>-|TRBV7-2|15|TRBJ1-1|-
CASSLGVGGATEAFF
TGTGCCAGCAGCTTAGGGGTCGGGGGGGCCACTGAAGCTTTCTTT
>-|TRBV4-3|14|TRBJ1-2|TRBD1
CASSHSQTGVGYTF
TGCGCCAGCAGCCATTCCCAGACAGGGGTGGGCTACACCTTC
>-|TRBV4-3|15|TRBJ2-3|TRBD1
CASSQDSQGTDTQYF
TGCGCCAGCAGCCAAGATTCACAGGGGACAGATACGCAGTATTTT
>-|TRBV19|15|TRBJ2-1|-
CASSGGGGFSNEQFF
TGTGCCAGTAGTGGGGGCGGGGGTTTCTCCAATGAGCAGTTCTTC
>few|TRBV19|16|TRBJ1-5|-
CASSSREGLGNQPQHF
TGTGCCAGTAGCTCCAGGGAGGGGCTTGGCAATCAGCCCCAGCATTTT
>many|TRBV7-6|16|TRBJ1-1|-
CASSLIGGSTFTEAFF
TGTGCCAGCAGCTTAATCGGGGGGTCCACCTTCACTGAAGCTTTCTTT
>-|TRBV19|14|TRBJ2-7|TRBD2
CASSSVAGAYEQYF
TGTGCCAGTAGTTCGGTAGCGGGGGCCTACGAGCAGTACTTC
>-|TRBV2|12|TRBJ1-1|-
CASNQGKTEAFF
TGTGCCAGCAATCAGGGGAAGACTGAAGCTTTCTTT
>-|TRBV27|15|TRBJ2-7|-
CASTAQWGRNYEQYF
TGTGCCAGCACCGCGCAGTGGGGGCGGAACTACGAGCAGTACTTC
>-|TRBV7-9|15|TRBJ1-5|TRBD1
CASSSDRLGNQPQHF
TGTGCCAGCAGCTCGGACAGGTTGGGCAATCAGCCCCAGCATTTT
>-|TRBV2|15|TRBJ1-5|-
CASRYLGGAAQPQHF
TGTGCCAGCAGATACCTGGGGGGGGCGGCTCAGCCCCAGCATTTT
>-|TRBV9|13|TRBJ2-7|-
CASSATASYEQYF
TGTGCCAGCAGCGCGACAGCATCCTACGAGCAGTACTTC
>-|TRBV3-1/TRBV3-2|15|TRBJ2-5|-
CASSQEGRGGETQYF
TGTGCCAGCAGCCAAGAAGGAAGGGGAGGAGAGACCCAGTACTTC
>-|TRBV6-5|14|TRBJ1-5|-
CASSPSGVNQPQHF
TGTGCCAGCAGTCCCTCCGGGGTCAATCAGCCCCAGCATTTT
>-|TRBV30|13|TRBJ1-2|-
CAWSWPVNYGYTF
TGTGCCTGGAGTTGGCCTGTAAACTATGGCTACACCTTC
>-|TRBV19|13|TRBJ1-6|TRBD1
CASRDRDNSPLHF
TGTGCCAGCCGGGACAGGGATAATTCACCCCTCCACTTT
>once|TRBV2|15|TRBJ2-3|TRBD2
CASSPGGTDTDTQYF
TGTGCCAGCAGCCCCGGGGGGACTGACACAGATACGCAGTATTTT
>-|TRBV7-9|14|TRBJ2-7|TRBD2
CASARGGYSYEQYF
TGTGCCAGCGCTCGCGGGGGTTACTCCTACGAGCAGTACTTC
>few|TRBV4-2|17|TRBJ1-1|-
CASSQEPPRQGTTEAFF
TGTGCCAGCAGCCAAGAACCCCCTCGGCAGGGGACCACTGAAGCTTTCTTT
>few|TRBV6-2/TRBV6-3|15|TRBJ2-1|TRBD1
CASSTLDRGVYEQFF
TGTGCCAGCAGCACTCTCGACAGGGGGGTCTATGAGCAGTTCTTC
>-|TRBV24-1|13|TRBJ1-1|-
CATDRDKNTEAFF
TGTGCCACCGATAGGGACAAGAACACTGAAGCTTTCTTT
>-|TRBV7-3|15|TRBJ2-3|TRBD1
CASSLVRGQTDTQYF
TGTGCCAGCAGCTTGGTCAGGGGGCAGACAGATACGCAGTATTTT
>-|TRBV11-1|13|TRBJ2-1|TRBD2
CASSWVGGDEQFF
TGTGCCAGCAGCTGGGTCGGGGGGGATGAGCAGTTCTTC
>many|TRBV11-3|12|TRBJ2-7|-
CASSQGRDREYF
TGTGCCAGCAGCCAGGGGAGGGATCGTGAGTACTTC
>few|TRBV4-3|18|TRBJ1-4|TRBD1
CASSQERGQGPTNEKLFF
TGCGCCAGCAGCCAAGAGAGGGGGCAGGGGCCAACTAATGAAAAACTGTTTTTT
>-|TRBV5-1|18|TRBJ2-1|TRBD2
CASSPGTSGGPDYNEQFF
TGCGCCAGCAGCCCAGGGACTAGCGGGGGCCCGGATTACAATGAGCAGTTCTTC
>once|TRBV7-2|16|TRBJ2-5|TRBD2
CASSGGTSGGVETQYF
TGTGCCAGCAGCGGCGGGACTAGCGGGGGGGTGGAGACCCAGTACTTC
>-|TRBV5-1|13|TRBJ2-1|-
CASSQGEGDEQFF
TGCGCCAGCAGTCAAGGGGAAGGGGATGAGCAGTTCTTC
>-|TRBV4-1|17|TRBJ2-1|TRBD2
CASSQDGLGLADNEQFF
TGCGCCAGCAGCCAAGATGGTTTGGGACTAGCAGACAATGAGCAGTTCTTC
>-|TRBV14|15|TRBJ2-5|-
CASSQNRGGGETQYF
TGTGCCAGCAGCCAAAACAGGGGAGGAGGAGAGACCCAGTACTTC
>-|TRBV5-4|17|TRBJ1-2|-
CASSGRASGPHNYGYTF
TGTGCCAGCAGCGGACGGGCCTCAGGGCCACATAACTATGGCTACACCTTC
>-|TRBV7-8|17|TRBJ1-6|-
CASSLVSKSSYNSPLHF
TGTGCCAGCAGCTTAGTATCGAAGAGCTCCTATAATTCACCCCTCCACTTT
>-|TRBV6-1|15|TRBJ1-4|-
CASSESDSRIAGLFF
TGTGCCAGCAGTGAATCCGACAGCCGCATAGCTGGACTGTTTTTT
>-|TRBV9|14|TRBJ2-3|-
CASSVAGSTDTQYF
TGTGCCAGCAGCGTGGCGGGTTCCACAGATACGCAGTATTTT
>-|TRBV19|15|TRBJ2-2|TRBD2
CASSWGGLGSGELFF
TGTGCCAGTAGTTGGGGCGGACTAGGTTCCGGGGAGCTGTTTTTT
>-|TRBV6-5|14|TRBJ2-7|TRBD2
CASSAGTSGYEQYF
TGTGCCAGCAGCGCCGGGACTAGCGGCTACGAGCAGTACTTC
>many|TRBV10-3|13|TRBJ2-7|TRBD2
CAISDSGGDEQYF
TGTGCCATCAGTGATAGCGGGGGTGATGAGCAGTACTTC
>-|TRBV6-2/TRBV6-3|14|TRBJ1-2|TRBD1
CASSNTGQDYGYTF
TGTGCCAGCAGTAATACCGGACAGGACTATGGCTACACCTTC
>-|TRBV15|14|TRBJ1-2|-
CATSASETDYGYTF
TGTGCCACCAGCGCGAGCGAGACAGACTATGGCTACACCTTC
>-|TRBV18|14|TRBJ2-5|TRBD1
CASSPQGAWETQYF
TGTGCCAGCTCACCACAGGGGGCGTGGGAGACCCAGTACTTC
>few|TRBV19|15|TRBJ1-2|-
CASSSYPGIEGGYTF
TGTGCCAGTAGCTCTTATCCCGGGATCGAAGGAGGCTACACCTTC
>once|TRBV19|15|TRBJ1-2|TRBD1
CASSTETGVTRGYTF
TGTGCCAGTAGTACTGAGACAGGGGTTACAAGAGGCTACACCTTC
>-|TRBV25-1|14|TRBJ2-2|-
CASSEFRNTGELFF
TGTGCCAGCAGTGAATTCAGGAACACCGGGGAGCTGTTTTTT
>once|TRBV28|12|TRBJ2-7|-
CASSSDTGGQYF
TGTGCCAGCAGTTCCGACACCGGTGGGCAGTACTTC
>-|TRBV3-1/TRBV3-2|13|TRBJ2-1|-
CASTFGSYNEQFF
TGTGCCAGCACCTTCGGGAGTTACAATGAGCAGTTCTTC
>-|TRBV3-1/TRBV3-2|12|TRBJ1-1|-
CASSTRSTEAFF
TGTGCCAGCAGCACTAGATCAACTGAAGCTTTCTTT
>-|TRBV4-1|14|TRBJ2-1|TRBD2
CASSGLAGYNEQFF
TGCGCCAGCAGCGGTCTAGCGGGGTACAATGAGCAATTCTTC
>-|TRBV4-3|13|TRBJ2-7|-
CASSPQRGYEQYF
TGCGCCAGCAGCCCCCAACGGGGCTACGAGCAGTACTTC